The 21 T cell receptor beta chains listed next were all sequenced from one sample in a study of T cells expressing NK-cell markers. From its re-call of the 5' RACE reads, TCRdb lists each CDR3 protein once, without DNA. The specimen's table records about 460,000 distinct CDR3 sequences. Sequencing input: blood T cells: a sorted CD56 or NKG2C T cell subset, CD4+ or CD8+ T cells, or bulk PBMC T cells (not recorded which). The receptors here all came from a woman aged 45-65 years in good health.

The J gene is TRBJ1-4, the V gene TRBV20-1; lacking DNA, the TRBD1 call made by TCRdb goes unchecked. Germline CDR1 is DFQATT and CDR2 is SNEGSKA (reference sequence). The CDR3 is 11 residues long. Here the CDR3 reads CSARGWEKLFF.

This chain links TRBV10-3 with TRBJ1-1. Germline V gives CDR1 ENHRY, CDR2 SYGVKD. The CDR3 has 14 amino acids. This CDR3 is CAISRSAVNTEAFF.

V and J are TRBV7-2 and TRBJ2-7; TCRdb lists TRBD2, though no DNA is available to test this call. The CDR3 is 16 amino acids. In germline, CDR1 is SGHTA, CDR2 FQGNSA. CDR3 sequence: CASSSRGLAVSYEQYF.

This rearrangement joins TRBV5-5 to TRBJ2-3. Germline loops: CDR1 SGHKS, CDR2 YYEKEE (reference sequence). CDR3 length: 14 amino acids. The CDR3 reads CASSSWASTDTQYF.

The CDR3 is CSSWDRMGGYTF. The chain joins TRBV29-1 to TRBJ1-2; the TCRdb D gene call, TRBD1, has no DNA to confirm it. The germline V gene has CDR1 SQVTM and CDR2 ANQGSEA. This CDR3 comprises 12 residues.

The chain couples TRBV4-1 to TRBJ2-4. The CDR3 contains 17 residues. CDR1 and CDR2 from the germline V gene are MGHRA and YSYEKL. CDR3 sequence: CASSQERLELAKNIQYF.

The CDR3 spells CASKDMNTEAFF. The V gene is TRBV9, the J gene TRBJ1-1. From germline, CDR1 is SGDLS and CDR2 YYNGEE. The CDR3 length is 12 residues. The full variable domain, in which reference TRBV9 and TRBJ1-1 provide the parts outside the CDR3, is DSGVTQTPKHLITATGQRVTLRCSPRSGDLSVYWYQQSLDQGLQFLIQYYNGEERAKGNILERFSAQQFPDLHSELNLSSLELGDSALYFCASKDMNTEAFFGQGTRLTVV.

The V and J genes are TRBV6-2 or TRBV6-3 and TRBJ1-2; TCRdb outputs TRBD1, but without DNA this stays unchecked. This CDR3 contains 16 residues. Germline CDR1 MNHEY, CDR2 SVGEGT. This CDR3 reads CASSRRGTEIYYGYTF.

The J gene is TRBJ1-1, the V gene TRBV4-1. This CDR3 has 15 residues. Germline CDR1 and CDR2: MGHRA and YSYEKL. The CDR3 reads CASSQANREGTEAFF.

This rearrangement joins TRBV5-5 to TRBJ2-1; TCRdb calls TRBD2, which cannot be checked without DNA. Germline values: CDR1 SGHKS, CDR2 YYEKEE (reference sequence). The CDR3 totals 18 residues. The CDR3 region is CASSLISPTALSYNEQFF.

The chain uses TRBV6-1 and TRBJ2-5; TCRdb returns TRBD2, unconfirmable since there is no DNA. Looked up from germline, CDR1 is MNHNS and CDR2 is SASEGT. The CDR3 has 14 residues. CDR3 loop: CASSEEQGLGTQYF.

V is TRBV6-5 and J is TRBJ2-5; with no DNA, the TCRdb D assignment of TRBD2 cannot be verified. Germline CDR1 and CDR2: MNHEY and SVGAGI. The CDR3 is 12 amino acids. CDR3 loop: CASRGLEETQYF.

This chain links TRBV20-1 with TRBJ2-7. Germline V gene sequence: CDR1 DFQATT, CDR2 SNEGSKA (reference sequence). The CDR3 is 14 residues long. CDR3 loop: CSALSAQGPDGQYF.

CDR3 amino acids: CASSRLARETQYF. The chain combines TRBV7-2 with TRBJ2-5; TCRdb indicates TRBD2, and absent DNA this call remains unverified. The CDR3 totals 13 residues. Germline assignment: CDR1 SGHTA and CDR2 FQGNSA.

This chain links TRBV29-1 with TRBJ2-3; TCRdb lists TRBD2, though no DNA is available to test this call. The CDR3 is 14 amino acids. Germline V gives CDR1 SQVTM, CDR2 ANQGSEA. The CDR3 sequence is CSAPREGSTDTQYF.

The chain links TRBV5-1 to TRBJ2-7; TCRdb indicates TRBD2, and absent DNA this call remains unverified. This CDR3 region has 14 residues. Germline CDR1 and CDR2: SGHRS and YFSETQ. The CDR3 reads CASKRGGEGYEQYF.

The V and J genes are TRBV7-2 and TRBJ2-3; TCRdb selects TRBD2, and the lack of DNA leaves this call unchecked. This CDR3 spans 15 amino acids. Per the germline V gene, CDR1 is SGHTA and CDR2 is FQGNSA. CDR3 loop: CASSTLAAFTDTQYF.

The CDR3 loop reads CATSDPGYEQYF. The chain is built from TRBV24-1 and TRBJ2-7; TCRdb names TRBD1, which stays unverified in the absence of DNA. Germline loops: CDR1 KGHDR, CDR2 SFDVKD. The CDR3 runs 12 residues.

The chain recombines TRBV7-8 with TRBJ2-1; lacking DNA, the TRBD1 call made by TCRdb goes unchecked. The CDR3 spans 12 residues. Germline CDR1 and CDR2: SGHVS and FQNEAQ. The CDR3 reads CASSPRHDGQFF.

The chain has TRBV29-1 and TRBJ2-3. Germline CDR1 reads SQVTM; CDR2 reads ANQGSEA. CDR3 length: 14 amino acids. This CDR3 is CSVVWVTSPDTQYF.

CDR3 residues: CATSPRGDSNNEQFF. The gene calls are TRBV15 and TRBJ2-1; there is no DNA to check the TCRdb D call of TRBD1. Germline V lookup: CDR1 LNHNV, CDR2 YYDKDF (reference sequence). This CDR3 spans 15 amino acids.